This paragraph reports one T cell receptor beta chain. The target of this receptor is not known. No base quality information exists; no much larger clone differs at one position. This entry belongs to a study of T cell repertoires in ileal Crohn's disease (dated by TCRdb to between 2018 and 2021). Study-level background: At the time of surgery, roughly 40% of patients were active smokers, and the median duration of disease was roughly 8.3 years. The study was conducted in parallel with a multicentre cohort built to find predictors of early endoscopic recurrence after ileocolonic resection. A total of around 150 mucosal samples from some 50 patients were sequenced, collected from several sites on the surgical specimen as well as at postoperative endoscopy. A Rutgeerts score above i0 was used to define endoscopic postoperative recurrence. Roughly half of the patients were given postoperative therapy, with about a dozen receiving thiopurines and 15 to 20 receiving anti-TNF agents. TCR repertoire analysis was done in 57 Crohn's disease patients from a prospective multicentre cohort. Every patient underwent surgery because of a complication, which was stricturing disease in around 61% of cases and penetrating disease in about 39%.

Five hundred nanograms of biopsy DNA per sample were submitted for commercial TCRB immunosequencing. Adaptive Biotechnology amplified the CDR3 regions from genomic DNA with a two-step multiplex PCR designed to control amplification bias. The first PCR used primers for every V and J gene segment; the second PCR added barcodes and Illumina adapters. CDR3 libraries were sequenced using an Illumina instrument. In the paper's pipeline: The analysis used both the pipelines supplied by the vendor and custom analysis of the raw data in R/Bioconductor with R version 3.3.0. Clonality, ranging from 0 to 1, was calculated as the inverse of the normalised Shannon entropy of all productive clones. High-frequency clones were defined as the share of the repertoire occupied by the top 100 clones, with only clones passing a 95% confidence test being retained. Repertoire diversity was measured with the Simpson index, and overlap between samples was measured with the Morisita-Horn index. TCRdb took over this immuneACCESS table, retaining in-frame rearrangements with V and J assigned. Such tables are incomplete; in checked studies, under half of the missing clones stem from an unresolved V gene, and the remainder is unexplained. From that table come the V and J calls and clone size; the DNA was used to work out D and trimming. The sample has 15,000 to 20,000 clones on record, more than 85% of them singletons. Together, the top ten hold roughly 3.5% of the sample.

To be eligible, patients had to be adults with ileal or ileocolonic Crohn's disease and an indication for ileocolonic resection. Before DNA extraction, whole ileal mucosal biopsies were kept frozen at -80 degrees C. Genomic DNA was extracted from frozen whole biopsies using a TRizol-based method and was quantified with a NanoDrop 2000 spectrophotometer. The research as a whole found: Endoscopic recurrence was found to be associated with higher high-frequency clone percentages at surgery, and recurrence was observed in all patients with clonality above 26.8% (18/57). More high-frequency clones were carried by sorted CD8 T cells than by CD4 T cells, suggesting that mucosal expansions were mainly CD8. Mucosal CD4 and CD8 T cells were sorted and sequenced only in a subgroup of patients, the size of which was not stated. A significantly higher proportion of clonal expansions was observed in active smokers at surgery than in non-smokers (roughly 27% vs 19%, p=0.02).

After removal of 4 bases from V and 4 bases from J, the junction retains 11 bases not matched to a gene. CDR1 and CDR2, per the germline V gene, are SGHDN and FVKESK. Inclusive of the bounding cysteine and phenylalanine, the CDR3 is 19 residues long. Just CDR3 DNA is preserved here, 57 bases in frame from base 1. The TCR originated in an adult with Crohn's disease. Sequencing was done on a sample of ileal tissue. The chain joins TRBV14 to TRBJ2-1; 15 bases in the middle match TRBD2. The CDR3 reads CASSLYRGLAGGPYNEQFF. The DNA is TGTGCCAGCAGCCTCTACAGGGGACTAGCGGGGGGACCATACAATGAGCAGTTCTTC.